The 8 T cell receptor beta chains below were found in one sample sequenced in a study of blood T cell repertoires in COVID-19. The protocol was immunoSEQ multiplex PCR, while the TCRdb copy is restricted to in-frame clones and leaves out a portion. This sample yields some 250,000 clones, of which about four fifths are seen a single time; less than 3.5% belongs to the top ten. The sequenced sample was peripheral blood. These receptors all come from a woman aged 18-30 years with acute or convalescent COVID-19.

This clone has only one observation. This sequence joins TRBV28 and TRBJ2-7, with TRBD2 as a possible D gene (5 bases). This CDR3 is built from 13 residues. The V and J ends lost 6 bases and 7 bases respectively, with 16 bases between them. Germline lookup yields CDR1 MDHEN and CDR2 SYDVKM. CDR3: CASRPPSISEQYF. Written as DNA, the CDR3 is TGTGCCAGCAGGCCTCCTAGCATCTCGGAGCAGTACTTC.

This rearrangement joins TRBV6-1 to TRBJ2-1, with 10 bases fitting TRBD2. CDR3 length: 20 amino acids. Looked up from germline, CDR1 is MNHNS and CDR2 is SASEGT. V lost 0 bases and J lost 2; bases outside the gene matches: 13. In DNA, the CDR3 is TGTGCCAGCAGTGAAGCGTTCACGAGCCCAACTAGCGGGACCTACAATGAGCAGTTCTTC. Translation: CASSEAFTSPTSGTYNEQFF.

The gene calls are TRBV5-1 and TRBJ1-1; tentatively, D is TRBD1 (5 bases). The CDR3 runs to 14 residues. V was trimmed by 4 bases and J by 5 bases, leaving 15 bases between them. Germline loops: CDR1 SGHRS, CDR2 YFSETQ. The CDR3 bases are TGCGCCAGCAGCCCCACAAGTGGGGGGACTGAAGCTTTCTTT. It codes for CASSPTSGGTEAFF.

This clone appeared a few times. This chain joins TRBV5-8 and TRBJ2-3, with a weak D call TRBD2 (6 bases). The CDR3 is 18 amino acids. The germline gives CDR1 SGHTS, CDR2 YDEGEE. V gave up 2 bases and J gave up 3 bases, with 22 bases separating them. CDR3: CASSFEWGLRGGTDTQYF. Written as DNA, the CDR3 is TGTGCCAGCAGCTTCGAATGGGGACTTCGGGGCGGGACAGATACGCAGTATTTT.

The V call is TRBV5-4, the J call TRBJ1-1; D gene ambiguous. The V end was cut by 1 base, the J end by 4 bases, with 8 bases between. This CDR3 has 13 residues. The germline V gene has CDR1 SGHNT and CDR2 YYREEE (reference sequence). The CDR3 DNA reads TGTGCCAGCAGCTTGACAACGGGCACTGAAGCTTTCTTT. It yields the protein CASSLTTGTEAFF.

The chain carries TRBV18 and TRBJ2-1; the match to TRBD1 covers 7 bases. V trimming: 0 bases; J trimming: 5 bases; junction bases outside the gene matches: 16. CDR1 and CDR2 (germline): KGHSH, LQKENI. This CDR3 is 19 amino acids long. The CDR3 loop is CASSPPGFYATGRDNEQFF. The CDR3 region has the DNA TGTGCCAGCTCACCACCGGGCTTTTATGCGACAGGGAGAGACAATGAGCAGTTCTTC.

The chain couples TRBV2 to TRBJ2-7; possible D gene TRBD1, 6 bases. Trimming took 7 bases from V and 0 from J, leaving 13 bases between them. Germline loops: CDR1 SNHLY, CDR2 FYNNEI. This CDR3 spans 14 amino acids. The CDR3 DNA reads as TGTGCCAGCAACCCCGACAGGACCTCCTACGAGCAGTACTTC. Protein: CASNPDRTSYEQYF.

The rearrangement uses TRBV6-5 and TRBJ1-2; a weak D match, TRBD1 (6 bases). Between the trimmed V and J ends, which lost 0 bases and 3 bases, there was a span of 8 bases. CDR3 length: 14 amino acids. From germline, CDR1 is MNHEY and CDR2 SVGAGI. The CDR3 region has the DNA TGTGCCAGCAGTTACTCTACAGGGTACTATGGCTACACCTTC. It codes for CASSYSTGYYGYTF.